This T cell receptor (beta chain) is drawn from a study of blood T cell repertoires in COVID-19. How the authors handled the data: Amplification of reference gene primers provided the estimated nucleated cell counts. Generated by immunoSEQ multiplex PCR, the TCRdb table keeps only in-frame clones and is missing some. V and J calls and clone size are those listed in that table; D and trimming were worked out from the DNA. In the table there are approximately 140,000 clones, roughly 90% of which are singletons. This clone appeared a few times. This clonotype originated in a woman aged 25 to 45 with acute COVID-19. The sample taken for sequencing was PBMCs or T cells enriched from blood (not recorded which).

The CDR3 loop is CASSPLARAGEQYF. Here the CDR3 DNA reads TGTGCCAGCTCACCATTAGCCAGGGCAGGCGAGCAGTACTTC. J is TRBJ2-7 and V is TRBV18, with TRBD1 as a possible D gene (5 bases). CDR3 length equals 14 residues. V was pared by 2 bases and J by 6 bases, with 14 bases between. Germline lookup yields CDR1 KGHSH and CDR2 LQKENI.